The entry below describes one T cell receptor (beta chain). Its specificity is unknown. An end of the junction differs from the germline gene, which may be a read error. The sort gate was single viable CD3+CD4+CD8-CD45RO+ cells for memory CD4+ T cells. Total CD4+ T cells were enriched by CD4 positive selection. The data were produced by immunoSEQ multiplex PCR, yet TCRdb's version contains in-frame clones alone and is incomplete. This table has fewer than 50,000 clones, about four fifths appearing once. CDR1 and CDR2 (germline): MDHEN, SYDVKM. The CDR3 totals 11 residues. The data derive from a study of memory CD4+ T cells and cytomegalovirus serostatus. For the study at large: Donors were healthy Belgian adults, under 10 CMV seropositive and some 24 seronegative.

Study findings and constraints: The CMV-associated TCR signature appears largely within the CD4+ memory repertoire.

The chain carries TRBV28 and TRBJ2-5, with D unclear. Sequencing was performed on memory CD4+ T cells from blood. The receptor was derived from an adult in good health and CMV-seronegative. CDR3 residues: CASSLKEAQYF. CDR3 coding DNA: TGTGCCAGCAGTTTAAAAGAGGCCCAGTACTTC.